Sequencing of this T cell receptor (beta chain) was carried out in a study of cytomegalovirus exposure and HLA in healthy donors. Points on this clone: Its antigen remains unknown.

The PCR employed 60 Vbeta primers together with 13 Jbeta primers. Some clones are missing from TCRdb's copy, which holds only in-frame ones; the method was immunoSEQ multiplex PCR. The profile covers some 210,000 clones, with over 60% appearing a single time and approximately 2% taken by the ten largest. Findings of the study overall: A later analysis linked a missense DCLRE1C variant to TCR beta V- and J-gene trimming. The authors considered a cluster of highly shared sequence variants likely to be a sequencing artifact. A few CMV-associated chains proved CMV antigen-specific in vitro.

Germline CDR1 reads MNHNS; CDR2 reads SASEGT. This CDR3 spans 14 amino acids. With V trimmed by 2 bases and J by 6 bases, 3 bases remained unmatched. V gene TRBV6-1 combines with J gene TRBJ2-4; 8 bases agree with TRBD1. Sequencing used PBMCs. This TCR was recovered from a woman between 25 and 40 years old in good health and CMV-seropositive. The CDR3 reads CASSETGGTNIQYF. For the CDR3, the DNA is TGTGCCAGCAGTGAAACAGGGGGGACAAACATTCAGTACTTC.